This passage covers 9 T cell receptor beta chains from one sample sequenced in a study of blood T cell repertoires in COVID-19. Profiled with immunoSEQ multiplex PCR; TCRdb holds only in-frame clones, not every one. This table holds more than 55,000 clones, 85% to 90% found once. Input material: peripheral blood. The receptors were sampled from a man over 45 with active COVID-19.

The rearrangement uses TRBV7-2 and TRBJ2-5; D perhaps matches TRBD1 (6 bases). The CDR3 is 15 residues long. From germline, CDR1 is SGHTA and CDR2 FQGNSA. Trimming removed 3 bases at V and 4 bases at J, with 15 bases between. For the CDR3, the DNA is TGTGCCAGCAGCTTCAGGGGCCTAGCTCGAGAGACCCAGTACTTC. This translates into CASSFRGLARETQYF.

The chain joins TRBV4-2 to TRBJ1-1; the D gene is possibly TRBD1 (5 bases). CDR3 length: 15 residues. The ends were cut back, 3 bases at V and 1 base at J, with 12 bases in the middle. Germline V gene data show CDR1 as LGHNA and CDR2 as YNFKEQ. The DNA for the CDR3 is TGTGCCAGCAGCCAGGTATGGGGGGGGAACACTGAAGCTTTCTTT. Amino acid sequence: CASSQVWGGNTEAFF.

The rearrangement links TRBV2 to TRBJ2-7; TRBD1 might be the D (6 bases). Per germline, CDR1 SNHLY and CDR2 FYNNEI. The ends were cut back, 1 base at V and 6 bases at J, with 16 bases in the middle. This CDR3 has 15 amino acids. Here the CDR3 reads CASSEVSQGWGEQYF. The CDR3 nucleotides are TGTGCCAGCAGTGAAGTGAGTCAGGGGTGGGGCGAGCAGTACTTC.

The chain carries TRBV7-9 and TRBJ2-1, with a weak D call TRBD1 (5 bases). CDR1 and CDR2 (germline): SEHNR, FQNEAQ (reference sequence). The CDR3 has 12 residues. Trimming removed 1 base from V and 8 bases from J, with 6 bases in between. The CDR3 region has the DNA TGTGCCAGCAGCTTAGGGGGCCATGAGCAGTTCTTC. Its translation is CASSLGGHEQFF. The whole variable domain, filled in from reference TRBV7-9 and TRBJ2-1, reads DTGVSQNPRHKITKRGQNVTFRCDPISEHNRLYWYRQTLGQGPEFLTYFQNEAQLEKSRLLSDRFSAERPKGSFSTLEIQRTEQGDSAMYLCASSLGGHEQFFGPGTRLTVL.

The chain recombines TRBV7-2 with TRBJ2-4; 9 nucleotides match TRBD2. With 2 bases clipped from V and 6 bases from J, the junction kept 5 bases outside the gene matches. Germline loops: CDR1 SGHTA, CDR2 FQGNSA. The CDR3 spans 15 residues. CDR3 bases: TGTGCCAGCAGCTTAAGCGGGGGGTTCCCAAACATTCAGTACTTC. Residues: CASSLSGGFPNIQYF.

The rearrangement links TRBV12-3 or TRBV12-4 to TRBJ1-1; no reliable D call. The CDR3 spans 13 residues. Trimming cost V 6 bases and J 1 base, with 9 bases left between them. Here the CDR3 reads CASSSDTNTEAFF. CDR3 nucleotides: TGTGCCAGCAGCTCAGACACGAACACTGAAGCTTTCTTT.

This chain connects TRBV12-5 to TRBJ1-3; TRBD1 might be the D (5 bases). V was shortened by 2 bases and J by 1 base, with 9 bases between the two germline ends. The germline V gene encodes CDR1 LGHNT and CDR2 FRNRAP. The CDR3 extends over 15 amino acids. CDR3 DNA sequence: TGTGCTAGTGGTTTGTTGGGGCTTTCTGGAAACACCATATATTTT. Translation: CASGLLGLSGNTIYF.

This chain connects TRBV7-6 to TRBJ2-1, with 7 bases lining up with TRBD2. The CDR3 covers 16 residues. The germline gives CDR1 SGHVS, CDR2 FNYEAQ. J lost 0 bases, V lost 5 bases, and 7 bases had no gene match. CDR3 DNA: TGTGCCAGCAGCGCCCGACTAGCTCTCTCCTACAATGAGCAGTTCTTC. It is translated as CASSARLALSYNEQFF.

The chain couples TRBV6-5 to TRBJ2-4; 7 bases agree with TRBD2. Germline V gene lookup returns CDR1 MNHEY and CDR2 SVGAGI. CDR3 length equals 13 residues. With 6 bases clipped from V and 12 bases from J, the junction kept 11 bases outside the gene matches. This chain's CDR3 is CASSPGLSFHQYF. Written as DNA, the CDR3 is TGTGCCAGCAGCCCGGGACTATCCTTCCATCAGTACTTC.